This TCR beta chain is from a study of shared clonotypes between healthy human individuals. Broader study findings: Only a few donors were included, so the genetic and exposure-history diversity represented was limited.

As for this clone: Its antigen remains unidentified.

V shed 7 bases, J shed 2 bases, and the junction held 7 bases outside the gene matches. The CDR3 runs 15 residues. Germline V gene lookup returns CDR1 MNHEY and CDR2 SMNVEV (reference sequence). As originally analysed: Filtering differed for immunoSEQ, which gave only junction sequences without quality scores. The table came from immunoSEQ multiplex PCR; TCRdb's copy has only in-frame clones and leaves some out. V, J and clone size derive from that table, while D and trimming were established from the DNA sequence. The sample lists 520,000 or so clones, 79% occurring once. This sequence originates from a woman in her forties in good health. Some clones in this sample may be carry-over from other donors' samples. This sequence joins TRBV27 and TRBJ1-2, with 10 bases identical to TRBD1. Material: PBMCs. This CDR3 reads CASIPRQGANYGYTF. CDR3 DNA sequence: TGTGCCAGCATCCCGCGACAGGGGGCAAACTATGGCTACACCTTC.